A single T cell receptor beta chain is shown here with its context. The data were taken from a study of blood T cell repertoires in COVID-19. The overall study: The cDNA or gDNA used as material had been derived from T cells, B-cell-depleted T cells, or PBMCs.

In the study's own analysis: Estimates of nucleated cell counts were drawn from the amplification of reference gene primers. Assay: immunoSEQ multiplex PCR; the TCRdb copy retains only in-frame clones and omits some. That table gives V, J and clone size, and the DNA gave D and trimming. The sample has approximately 670,000 clones; about 87% are singletons. The origin of this receptor is a woman aged 18 to 35 with acute or convalescent COVID-19. The specimen sequenced was peripheral blood.

The CDR3 protein is CASTSGGLEGYTF. For the CDR3, the DNA is TGTGCCAGCACTAGCGGGGGGCTTGAGGGCTACACCTTC. V gene TRBV9 combines with J gene TRBJ1-2; weak D call: TRBD1 (6 bases). CDR3 length: 13 residues. Germline loops: CDR1 SGDLS, CDR2 YYNGEE. Trimming took off 6 bases at V and 8 bases at J, with 17 bases between the two ends.